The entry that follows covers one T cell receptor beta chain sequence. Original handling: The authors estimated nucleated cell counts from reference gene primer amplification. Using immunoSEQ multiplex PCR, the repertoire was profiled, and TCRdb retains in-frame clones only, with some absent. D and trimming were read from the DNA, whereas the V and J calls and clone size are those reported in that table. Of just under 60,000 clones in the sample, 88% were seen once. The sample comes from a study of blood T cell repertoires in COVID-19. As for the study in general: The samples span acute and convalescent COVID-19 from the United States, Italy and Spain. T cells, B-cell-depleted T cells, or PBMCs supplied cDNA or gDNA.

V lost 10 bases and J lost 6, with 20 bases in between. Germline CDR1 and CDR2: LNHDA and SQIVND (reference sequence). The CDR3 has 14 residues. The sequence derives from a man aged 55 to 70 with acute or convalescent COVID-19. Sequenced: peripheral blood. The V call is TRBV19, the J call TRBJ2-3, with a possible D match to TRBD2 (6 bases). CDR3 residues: CATTGSSPPDTQYF. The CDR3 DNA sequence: TGTGCCACCACCGGGAGTTCCCCGCCGGATACGCAGTATTTT.